This T cell receptor beta chain emerged from a study of blood T cells in healthy people across ages. Trimming pared 2 bases from V and 3 bases from J, leaving 10 bases between. Germline CDR1 SGHVS, CDR2 FQNEAQ. The CDR3 contains 14 residues. Primed by a sample-barcoded 5' primer and a J-beta primer mix, a second PCR proceeded for roughly 6 to 12 cycles. In TCRdb, the 5' RACE reads were re-called with MiXCR into one record per CDR3 protein. The table lists almost 300,000 distinct CDR3 sequences, 25% to 30% of them singletons, with 29% in the top ten. The source of this sequence is a woman in her 70s in good health. The chain has TRBV7-8 and TRBJ1-2, with D possibly matching TRBD1 (6 bases). The material sequenced was blood. CDR3 bases: TGTGCCAGCAGCTTAAGGGAGGGGGACTATGGCTACACCTTC. Residues: CASSLREGDYGYTF.